A single sample is the source of the 26 T cell receptor beta chains below, sequenced in a study of T cell repertoires in cytomegalovirus infection. Each CDR3 protein is one row after TCRdb ran MiXCR on the reads. The sample comprises 150,000 to 200,000 distinct CDR3 sequences, roughly 28% of which are singletons, and 31% rests with the top ten. Sequencing input: PBMCs. The receptors derive from a human donor in good health (CMV status not recorded). Some clones in this sample may be carry-over from other donors' samples.

This clonotype has a count of ten or more. The chain links TRBV7-2 to TRBJ1-6, with D possibly TRBD1 on 5 matching bases. This CDR3 region has 14 residues. Germline V gene sequence: CDR1 SGHTA, CDR2 FQGNSA. Between the trimmed V and J ends, which lost 5 bases and 14 bases, there was a span of 19 bases. The CDR3 coding sequence is TGTGCCAGCAGCCTATCGGGGACCCCGGCAGCCCTCCACTTT. This codes for CASSLSGTPAALHF.

A few counts support this clonotype. J is TRBJ2-5 and V is TRBV2, with TRBD2 as a possible D gene (6 bases). The CDR3 contains 16 residues. The V gene's germline CDR1 is SNHLY and CDR2 FYNNEI. Trimming cost V 8 bases and J 2 bases, with 21 bases left between them. CDR3 loop: CASEPWGVTAQETQYF. The DNA for the CDR3 is TGTGCCAGCGAGCCGTGGGGGGTCACGGCTCAAGAGACCCAGTACTTC. Variable domain in full (rest from reference TRBV2 and TRBJ2-5): EPEVTQTPSHQVTQMGQEVILRCVPISNHLYFYWYRQILGQKVEFLVSFYNNEISEKSEIFDDQFSVERPDGSNFTLKIRSTKLEDSAMYFCASEPWGVTAQETQYFGPGTRLLVL.

This clonotype turned up a few times. The DNA of the CDR3 is TGTGCCAGCAGCGGGACCTCCTCCTGGAACACTGAAGCTTTCTTT. Translation: CASSGTSSWNTEAFF. The gene calls are TRBV27 and TRBJ1-1, with D tentatively TRBD1 (5 bases). V lost 6 bases to trimming and J lost 1 base, with 15 bases between them. The CDR3 sequence is 15 residues long. Looked up from germline, CDR1 is MNHEY and CDR2 is SMNVEV (reference sequence).

The gene calls are TRBV12-3 or TRBV12-4 and TRBJ2-6, with 11 positions matching TRBD1. The V gene end was trimmed by 2 bases and the J gene end by 0 bases; junction bases not matched to a gene: 3. The CDR3 contains 18 residues. CDR3 protein: CASSLPGTGGSGANVLTF. Written as DNA, the CDR3 is TGTGCCAGCAGTTTACCGGGGACAGGGGGCTCTGGGGCCAACGTCCTGACTTTC.

This clonotype has a handful of counts. The gene calls are TRBV7-2 and TRBJ2-3; D not certain. Germline V gives CDR1 SGHTA, CDR2 FQGNSA. The CDR3 extends over 14 amino acids. Trimming took off 1 base at V and 3 bases at J, with 8 bases between the two ends. CDR3 in amino acids: CASSLVGLTDTQYF. The CDR3 nucleotides are TGTGCCAGCAGCTTAGTGGGGTTAACAGATACGCAGTATTTT.

At least ten counts were recorded for this clonotype. The gene calls are TRBV7-8 and TRBJ1-2, with 7 bases identical to TRBD1. V was clipped by 1 base and J by 8 bases; unmatched bases: 10. CDR1 SGHVS and CDR2 FQNEAQ come from the germline V gene. The length of the CDR3 is 15 residues. The CDR3 nucleotides read TGTGCCAGCAGCTTAGGAGCAGGGGGGGATCCGGGCTACACCTTC. This codes for CASSLGAGGDPGYTF. Full variable domain (rest looked up from reference TRBV7-8 and TRBJ1-2): GAGVSQSPRYKVAKRGQDVALRCDPISGHVSLFWYQQALGQGPEFLTYFQNEAQLDKSGLPSDRFFAERPEGSVSTLKIQRTQQEDSAVYLCASSLGAGGDPGYTFGSGTRLTVV.

In this sample, this clonotype turned up a few times. The rearrangement uses TRBV7-8 and TRBJ1-1, with D unresolved. Per the germline V gene, CDR1 is SGHVS and CDR2 is FQNEAQ. CDR3 length: 13 residues. Trimming removed 5 bases from V and 3 bases from J, with 10 bases in between. In DNA form, the CDR3 reads TGTGCCAGCAGCCCTCTCCCAGACACTGAAGCTTTCTTT. The encoded protein is CASSPLPDTEAFF. Looking up the rest from reference TRBV7-8 and TRBJ1-1 gives the full variable domain: GAGVSQSPRYKVAKRGQDVALRCDPISGHVSLFWYQQALGQGPEFLTYFQNEAQLDKSGLPSDRFFAERPEGSVSTLKIQRTQQEDSAVYLCASSPLPDTEAFFGQGTRLTVV.

This chain joins TRBV12-3 or TRBV12-4 and TRBJ1-6; D is unresolved. The ends were cut back, 7 bases at V and 7 bases at J, with 20 bases in the middle. The CDR3 runs 16 residues. Written as DNA, the CDR3 is TGTGCCAGCACCCTGAGTATGGCAGGCGGAAATTCACCCCTCCACTTT. This translates into CASTLSMAGGNSPLHF.

This clonotype was seen a handful of times. The chain links TRBV6-5 to TRBJ2-7, with 11 bases identical to TRBD1. The CDR3 has 15 residues. From germline, CDR1 is MNHEY and CDR2 SVGAGI. V lost 6 bases, J lost 2 bases, and 6 bases stayed unmatched. The CDR3 DNA follows: TGTGCCAGCAGACTCGGGACAGGGGGAACCTACGAGCAGTACTTC. It encodes CASRLGTGGTYEQYF.

This clonotype was seen only a few times. This chain uses TRBV19 with TRBJ1-5; the match to TRBD1 covers 7 bases. The J segment lost 4 bases and the V segment lost 10 bases, leaving 4 bases of the junction unmatched. The V gene's germline CDR1 is LNHDA and CDR2 SQIVND (reference sequence). This CDR3 contains 12 residues. The CDR3 reads CATAQGNQPQHF. In nucleotides, the CDR3 is TGTGCCACCGCACAGGGGAATCAGCCCCAGCATTTT.

Ten or more counts support this clonotype. This chain uses TRBV7-3 with TRBJ1-1; possible D gene TRBD1, 6 bases. The V and J ends lost 5 bases and 3 bases respectively, with 13 bases between them. In germline, CDR1 is SGHTA, CDR2 FQGTGA. This CDR3 region has 14 residues. CDR3 region: CASSLQGEDTEAFF. CDR3 sequence (DNA): TGTGCCAGCAGCCTACAGGGAGAGGACACTGAAGCTTTCTTT.

The table lists this clonotype with a few counts. The gene calls are TRBV2 and TRBJ2-5; D gene unclear. This CDR3 is built from 14 residues. V gave up 6 bases and J gave up 5 bases, with 16 bases separating them. Germline CDR1 SNHLY, CDR2 FYNNEI. The CDR3 nucleotides read TGTGCCAGCAGAGCCCCGTTGACGCCCGAGACCCAGTACTTC. Translating gives CASRAPLTPETQYF. Combining the CDR3 with reference TRBV2 and TRBJ2-5 gives the whole variable domain EPEVTQTPSHQVTQMGQEVILRCVPISNHLYFYWYRQILGQKVEFLVSFYNNEISEKSEIFDDQFSVERPDGSNFTLKIRSTKLEDSAMYFCASRAPLTPETQYFGPGTRLLVL.

This clonotype came up many times. V and J are TRBV7-9 and TRBJ2-7, with 7 nucleotides matching TRBD1. This CDR3 spans 14 amino acids. Losses at the gene ends were 5 bases for V and 3 bases for J; bases not matched to a gene: 7. The germline CDR1 and CDR2 sequences are SEHNR and FQNEAQ (reference sequence). CDR3 sequence (DNA): TGTGCCAGCAGCCCCGACAGGGCCCGCTACGAGCAGTACTTC. Its protein is CASSPDRARYEQYF. The full variable domain, with the rest looked up from reference TRBV7-9 and TRBJ2-7, is DTGVSQNPRHKITKRGQNVTFRCDPISEHNRLYWYRQTLGQGPEFLTYFQNEAQLEKSRLLSDRFSAERPKGSFSTLEIQRTEQGDSAMYLCASSPDRARYEQYFGPGTRLTVT.

Comment on this clonotype: One end of the junction varies from germline; a read error may be responsible. The chain uses TRBV7-2 and TRBJ2-2, with 9 bases aligning to TRBD1. Germline V gene data show CDR1 as SGHTA and CDR2 as FQGNSA. This CDR3 contains 15 residues. The CDR3: CASSTGQGGTGVLFF. The CDR3 DNA follows: TGTGCCAGCAGCACGGGACAGGGAGGGACCGGGGTGCTGTTTTTT.

The chain employs TRBV4-1 and TRBJ1-5; 8 bases fit TRBD1. Germline V CDR1 and CDR2: MGHRA, YSYEKL. V dropped 1 base and J dropped 10; count of bases not matched to a gene: 9. This CDR3 contains 15 residues. CDR3: CASSQVATGASPQHF. In nucleotides, the CDR3 is TGCGCCAGCAGCCAAGTCGCGACAGGGGCCTCTCCCCAGCATTTT.

This rearrangement joins TRBV10-2 to TRBJ2-7, with TRBD1 as a possible D gene (5 bases). CDR1 WSHSY and CDR2 SAAADI come from the germline V gene. The germline V and J ends were trimmed by 2 bases and 4 bases, with 9 bases remaining between them. The CDR3 spans 13 residues. The CDR3 DNA follows: TGCGCCAGCAGTGAGGGGGCCACTTACGAGCAGTACTTC. Translating it yields CASSEGATYEQYF.

This chain connects TRBV11-2 to TRBJ2-6, with D hard to call. The CDR3 runs 19 residues. Trimming removed 3 bases at V and 0 bases at J, with 18 bases between. Germline assignment: CDR1 SGHAT and CDR2 FQNNGV. CDR3 region: CASSFYQIRRPSGANVLTF. The CDR3 nucleotides are TGTGCCAGCAGCTTTTACCAAATTAGACGGCCCTCTGGGGCCAACGTCCTGACTTTC.

The chain couples TRBV2 to TRBJ1-6, with TRBD1 matching over 7 bases. Germline CDR1 is SNHLY and CDR2 is FYNNEI. The CDR3 spans 15 residues. The J segment lost 0 bases and the V segment lost 9 bases, leaving 5 bases of the junction unmatched. CDR3 in amino acids: CARRQGRSYNSPLHF. Here the CDR3 DNA reads TGTGCCAGAAGACAGGGTCGCTCCTATAATTCACCCCTCCACTTT.

The V gene is TRBV3-1, the J gene TRBJ2-3; D remains ambiguous. The germline gives CDR1 LGHDT, CDR2 YNNKEL (reference sequence). CDR3 length equals 12 residues. Trimming pared 3 bases from V and 3 bases from J, leaving 4 bases between. The DNA of the CDR3 is TGTGCCAGCAGCCACCGGACAGATACGCAGTATTTT. Translating gives CASSHRTDTQYF.

The chain links TRBV7-2 to TRBJ1-4; no clear D gene. Germline CDR1 and CDR2: SGHTA and FQGNSA. This CDR3 spans 13 amino acids. Trimming took 5 bases from V and 4 from J, leaving 8 bases between them. CDR3 sequence (DNA): TGTGCCAGCAGCGACTCTTATAATGAAAAACTGTTTTTT. Translation gives CASSDSYNEKLFF.

This chain connects TRBV7-3 to TRBJ2-1; 10 bases agree with TRBD2. CDR1 SGHTA and CDR2 FQGTGA come from the germline V gene. The CDR3 spans 18 residues. V trimming: 3 bases; J trimming: 4 bases; junction bases outside the gene matches: 12. The DNA for the CDR3 is TGTGCCAGCAGCTTCGACTCTGGAGCTAGCGGGGGATACAATGAGCAGTTCTTC. It yields the protein CASSFDSGASGGYNEQFF.

This clonotype was seen a handful of times. The chain employs TRBV7-9 and TRBJ2-7; possibly TRBD1 or TRBD2 for D (5 bases each). The CDR3 is 14 amino acids. Trimming pared 2 bases from V and 2 bases from J, leaving 10 bases between. Germline CDR1 is SEHNR and CDR2 is FQNEAQ (reference sequence). CDR3: CASSLTEGPYEQYF. The CDR3, as DNA: TGTGCCAGCAGCTTAACTGAGGGACCCTACGAGCAGTACTTC.

This chain connects TRBV7-9 to TRBJ2-3; D gene ambiguous. V lost 3 bases, J lost 5 bases, and 6 bases lay in between. Germline CDR1 SEHNR, CDR2 FQNEAQ (reference sequence). The CDR3 loop spans 12 amino acids. The CDR3 loop is CASSFDQDTQYF. In DNA form, the CDR3 reads TGTGCCAGCAGCTTCGATCAAGATACGCAGTATTTT.

The chain joins TRBV10-2 to TRBJ2-3; 11 bases are shared with TRBD2. The CDR3 is made up of 17 amino acids. V was pared by 3 bases and J by 1 base, with 6 bases of the junction left unmatched. Germline V gene lookup returns CDR1 WSHSY and CDR2 SAAADI. In DNA form, the CDR3 reads TGCGCCAGCAGTGATTTACTAGCGGGGGTCGGCACAGATACGCAGTATTTT. Translating gives CASSDLLAGVGTDTQYF.

This clonotype was seen only once. The rearrangement joins TRBV7-8 to TRBJ2-3; no definite D call. The length of the CDR3 is 15 residues. CDR1 and CDR2 (germline): SGHVS, FQNEAQ. V lost 1 base, J lost 3 bases, and 11 bases lay in between. The CDR3 here is CASSLGSFGTDTQYF. For the CDR3, the DNA is TGTGCCAGCAGCTTAGGCAGCTTCGGGACAGATACGCAGTATTTT.

This clonotype was seen ten or more times. The CDR3 sequence: CASIRGQGTDTQYF. CDR3 DNA: TGTGCCAGCATTAGAGGGCAGGGGACAGATACGCAGTATTTT. V and J are TRBV6-1 and TRBJ2-3; perhaps TRBD1 as D (6 bases). V lost 7 bases, J lost 3 bases, and 14 bases lay in between. The germline CDR1 and CDR2 sequences are MNHNS and SASEGT. The CDR3 contains 14 residues.